This entry features one T cell receptor (beta chain) sequence. The data were taken from a study of blood T cell repertoires in COVID-19. For the study at large: Sources were T cells, B-cell-depleted T cells, or PBMCs; the material itself was cDNA or gDNA.

As handled by the study authors: How many nucleated cells were present was estimated from reference gene primer amplification. Measured with immunoSEQ multiplex PCR; TCRdb has only the in-frame clones, and not every one. V, J and clone size reflect that table, while D and trimming were determined from the DNA. The sample lists some 75,000 clones; around 89% were seen once. Germline V lookup: CDR1 SGDLS, CDR2 YYNGEE. V shed 0 bases, J shed 5 bases, and the junction held 6 bases outside the gene matches. CDR3 length: 15 amino acids. Sample: peripheral blood. V is TRBV9 and J is TRBJ2-3, with 7 bases fitting TRBD1. This receptor was identified in a man aged 60-69 years with acute or convalescent COVID-19. The CDR3 sequence: CASSVAIQGIDTQYF. CDR3 DNA: TGTGCCAGCAGCGTAGCTATACAGGGGATAGATACGCAGTATTTT.